The 8 T cell receptor beta chains below all came from one sample that was sequenced in a study of cytomegalovirus exposure and HLA in healthy donors. The PCR contained 60 Vbeta and 13 Jbeta primers. The table came from immunoSEQ multiplex PCR; TCRdb's copy has only in-frame clones and leaves some out. The profile shows around 110,000 clones, approximately 81% of them singletons. Material for sequencing was PBMCs. The receptors stem from a woman in her twenties or thirties in good health and CMV-seronegative.

This chain links TRBV28 with TRBJ2-7; 7 bases align to TRBD1. Germline CDR1 reads MDHEN; CDR2 reads SYDVKM. The CDR3 has 12 amino acids. The trim removed 6 bases at V and 6 bases at J, leaving 5 bases unmatched. The CDR3 DNA follows: TGTGCCAGCAGCTACAGGGGAAGCGAGCAGTACTTC. The encoded protein is CASSYRGSEQYF.

This rearrangement joins TRBV30 to TRBJ2-5; 7 nucleotides agree with TRBD1. The J call could be wrong; TRBJ2-7 is a better fit for the DNA end. The CDR3 contains 11 residues. Looked up from germline, CDR1 is GTSNPN and CDR2 is SVGIG (reference sequence). The CDR3 spells CACGTAYEQYF. DNA of the CDR3: TGTGCCTGCGGGACAGCCTACGAGCAGTACTTC.

This clone was seen a handful of times. This chain uses TRBV19 with TRBJ1-2, with D tentatively TRBD1 (5 bases). Germline CDR1 is LNHDA and CDR2 is SQIVND (reference sequence). V was shortened by 5 bases and J by 0 bases, with 13 bases between the two germline ends. CDR3 length: 15 residues. The CDR3 loop reads CASSLQVNPNYGYTF. The CDR3 bases are TGTGCCAGTAGTTTACAGGTCAACCCTAACTATGGCTACACCTTC.

The chain carries TRBV5-4 and TRBJ1-1; D not certain. Between the trimmed V and J ends, which lost 4 bases and 0 bases, there was a span of 10 bases. The CDR3 length is 14 residues. CDR1 and CDR2 from the germline V gene are SGHNT and YYREEE (reference sequence). The CDR3 DNA is TGTGCCAGCAGCCCTGCTGAGGTGAACACTGAAGCTTTCTTT. Residues: CASSPAEVNTEAFF. Together with reference TRBV5-4 and TRBJ1-1, the CDR3 gives the full variable domain: ETGVTQSPTHLIKTRGQQVTLRCSSQSGHNTVSWYQQALGQGPQFIFQYYREEENGRGNFPPRFSGLQFPNYSSELNVNALELDDSALYLCASSPAEVNTEAFFGQGTRLTVV.

The V gene is TRBV4-2, the J gene TRBJ2-2; TRBD2 might be the D (6 bases). In germline, CDR1 is LGHNA, CDR2 YNFKEQ. The CDR3 covers 15 residues. Trimming cost V 0 bases and J 4 bases, with 9 bases left between them. The CDR3 region has the DNA TGTGCCAGCAGCCAAGAGGAGGGGTCCACCGGGGAGCTGTTTTTT. As protein: CASSQEEGSTGELFF.

The chain employs TRBV6-5 and TRBJ2-7; possibly TRBD2 for D (5 bases). There are 13 residues in the CDR3. CDR1 is MNHEY, CDR2 SVGAGI, per germline. The V and J ends lost 6 bases and 0 bases respectively, with 9 bases between them. DNA for the CDR3: TGTGCCAGCAGGCGTGGGAGCTCCTACGAGCAGTACTTC. Protein: CASRRGSSYEQYF.

The V gene is TRBV27, the J gene TRBJ1-2; D call uncertain. Germline CDR1 and CDR2: MNHEY and SMNVEV (reference sequence). Trimming pared 2 bases from V and 7 bases from J, leaving 8 bases between. CDR3 length: 12 amino acids. The CDR3 spells CASSLRGVGYTF. CDR3 DNA sequence: TGTGCCAGCAGTTTAAGAGGCGTTGGCTACACCTTC.

The CDR3 is CASSLERVYEQYF. The DNA of the CDR3 is TGTGCCAGCAGCTTAGAGCGGGTCTACGAGCAGTACTTC. The V call is TRBV7-2, the J call TRBJ2-7; D is possibly TRBD2 (6 bases). Germline CDR1 reads SGHTA; CDR2 reads FQGNSA. CDR3 length: 13 amino acids. V gave up 1 base and J gave up 3 bases, with 7 bases separating them.